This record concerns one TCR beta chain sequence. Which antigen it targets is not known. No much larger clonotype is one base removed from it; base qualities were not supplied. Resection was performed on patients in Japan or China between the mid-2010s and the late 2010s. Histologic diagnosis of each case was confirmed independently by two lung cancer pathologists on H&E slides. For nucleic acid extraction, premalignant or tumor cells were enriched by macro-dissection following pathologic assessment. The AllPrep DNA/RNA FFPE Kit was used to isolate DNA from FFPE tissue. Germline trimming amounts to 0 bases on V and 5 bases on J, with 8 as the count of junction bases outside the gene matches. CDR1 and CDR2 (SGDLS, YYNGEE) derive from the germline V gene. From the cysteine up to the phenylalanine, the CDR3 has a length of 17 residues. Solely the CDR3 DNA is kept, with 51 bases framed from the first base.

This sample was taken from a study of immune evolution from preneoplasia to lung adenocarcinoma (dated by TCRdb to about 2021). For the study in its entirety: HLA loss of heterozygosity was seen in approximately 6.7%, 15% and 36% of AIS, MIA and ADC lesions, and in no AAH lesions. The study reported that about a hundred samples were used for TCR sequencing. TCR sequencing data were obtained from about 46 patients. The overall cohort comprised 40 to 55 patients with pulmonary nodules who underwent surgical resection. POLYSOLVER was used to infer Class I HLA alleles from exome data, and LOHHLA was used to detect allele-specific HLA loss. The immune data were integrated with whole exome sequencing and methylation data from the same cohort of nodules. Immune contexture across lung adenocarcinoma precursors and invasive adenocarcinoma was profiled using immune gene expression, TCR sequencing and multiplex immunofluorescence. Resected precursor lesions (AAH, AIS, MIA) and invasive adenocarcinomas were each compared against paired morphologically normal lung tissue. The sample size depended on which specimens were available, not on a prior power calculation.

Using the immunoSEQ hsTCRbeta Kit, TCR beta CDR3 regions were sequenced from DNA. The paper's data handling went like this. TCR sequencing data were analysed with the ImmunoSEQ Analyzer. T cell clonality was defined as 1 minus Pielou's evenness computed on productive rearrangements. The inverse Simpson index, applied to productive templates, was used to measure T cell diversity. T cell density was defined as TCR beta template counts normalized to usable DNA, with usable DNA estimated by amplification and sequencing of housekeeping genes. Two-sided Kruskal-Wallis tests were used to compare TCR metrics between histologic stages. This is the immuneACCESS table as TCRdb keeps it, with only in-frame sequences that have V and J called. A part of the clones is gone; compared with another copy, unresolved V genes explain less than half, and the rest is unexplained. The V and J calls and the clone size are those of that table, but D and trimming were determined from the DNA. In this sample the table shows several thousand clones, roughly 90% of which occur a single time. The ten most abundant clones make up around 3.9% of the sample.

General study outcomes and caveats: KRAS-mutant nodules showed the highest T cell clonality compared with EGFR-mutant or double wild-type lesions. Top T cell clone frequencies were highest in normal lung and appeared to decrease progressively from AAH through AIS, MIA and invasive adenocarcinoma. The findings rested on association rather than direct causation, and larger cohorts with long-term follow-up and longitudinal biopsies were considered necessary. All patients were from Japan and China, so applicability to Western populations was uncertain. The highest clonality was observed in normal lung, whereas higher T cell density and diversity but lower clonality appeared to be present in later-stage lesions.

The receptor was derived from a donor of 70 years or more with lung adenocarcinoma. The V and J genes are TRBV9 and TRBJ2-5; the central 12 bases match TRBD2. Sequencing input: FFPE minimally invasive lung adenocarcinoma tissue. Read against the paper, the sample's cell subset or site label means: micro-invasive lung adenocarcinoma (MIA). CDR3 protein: CASSVEASGRAAETQYF. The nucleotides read TGTGCCAGCAGCGTAGAGGCTAGCGGGAGGGCCGCGGAGACCCAGTACTTC.